This T cell receptor (beta chain) was recorded in a study of blood T cell repertoires in COVID-19. Study-wide context: The analysed material was cDNA or gDNA that came from T cells, B-cell-depleted T cells, or PBMCs.

The germline gives CDR1 SGHVT, CDR2 SQSDAQ. V shed 11 bases and J shed 0 bases, with 11 bases lying between them. This CDR3 spans 13 amino acids. Assay: immunoSEQ multiplex PCR; the TCRdb copy retains only in-frame clones and omits some. The repertoire has 280,000 or so clones, around 89% of them found once; the top ten carry about 1.7%. In terms of age and location, participants ranged from roughly 18 to 100 years and lived in about two dozen US areas. Specimen: PBMCs or T cells enriched from blood (not recorded which). This TCR was sampled from a woman under 30 with acute COVID-19. The chain has TRBV7-4 and TRBJ2-4, with D tentatively TRBD2 (5 bases). CDR3 coding DNA: TGTGCCCCGGGATTTCTAGCCAAAAACATTCAGTACTTC. Protein product: CAPGFLAKNIQYF. The entire variable domain, with the rest obtained from reference TRBV7-4 and TRBJ2-4, is as follows: GAGVSQSPRYKVAKRGRDVALRCDSISGHVTLYWYRQTLGQGSEVLTYSQSDAQRDKSGRPSGRFSAERPERSVSTLKIQRTEQGDSAVYLCAPGFLAKNIQYFGAGTRLSVL.